This T cell receptor (beta chain) derives from a study of CXCR3-negative and CXCR3-positive naive CD8 T cells. Study-wide results and caveats: CXCR3-expressing naive cells carried TRB CDR3s more hydrophobic than those of CXCR3-negative naive cells.

Libraries were UMI-labeled 5' RACE TRB cDNA. TCRdb reanalyzed the 5' RACE reads, giving one entry per CDR3 protein sequence and no DNA. The sample table sets out 120,000 to 150,000 distinct CDR3 sequences. Germline-derived CDR1 and CDR2 are SNHLY and FYNNEI. This CDR3 is built from 16 residues. Notes on this clonotype: The antigen is undetermined.

This TCR came from a human donor in good health. Some clones in this sample may be carry-over from other donors' samples. Sequenced material: naive CXCR3+ CD8+ T cells from blood. Regarding subset: CD45RO-CCR7+CD27+CD95- naive CD8+ T cells expressing CXCR3 (TNR3+). This chain links TRBV2 with TRBJ2-5; TCRdb's D call, TRBD1, is unchecked because there is no DNA. The CDR3 protein is CASREYRDRGLETQYF.